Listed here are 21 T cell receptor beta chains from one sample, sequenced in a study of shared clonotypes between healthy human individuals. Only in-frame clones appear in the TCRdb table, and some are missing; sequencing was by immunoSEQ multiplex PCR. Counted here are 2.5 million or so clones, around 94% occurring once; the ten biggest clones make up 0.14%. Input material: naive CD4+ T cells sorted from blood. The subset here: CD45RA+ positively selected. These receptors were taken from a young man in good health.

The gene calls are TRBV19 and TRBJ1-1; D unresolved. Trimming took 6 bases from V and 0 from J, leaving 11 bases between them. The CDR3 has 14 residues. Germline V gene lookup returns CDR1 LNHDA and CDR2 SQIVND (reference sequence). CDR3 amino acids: CASSLPGLNTEAFF. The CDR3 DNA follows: TGTGCCAGTAGCTTACCAGGTCTGAACACTGAAGCTTTCTTT.

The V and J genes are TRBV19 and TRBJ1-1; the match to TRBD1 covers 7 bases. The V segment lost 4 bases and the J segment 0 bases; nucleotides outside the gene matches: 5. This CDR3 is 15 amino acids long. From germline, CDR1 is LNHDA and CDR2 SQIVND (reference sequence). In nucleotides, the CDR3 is TGTGCCAGTAGTACCGAGGACAGGATGAACACTGAAGCTTTCTTT. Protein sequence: CASSTEDRMNTEAFF.

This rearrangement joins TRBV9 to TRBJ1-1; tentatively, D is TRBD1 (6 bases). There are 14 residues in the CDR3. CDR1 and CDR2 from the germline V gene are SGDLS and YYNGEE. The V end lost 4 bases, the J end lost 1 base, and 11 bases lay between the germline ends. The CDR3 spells CASSPGQTNTEAFF. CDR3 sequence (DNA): TGTGCCAGCAGCCCAGGACAGACGAACACTGAAGCTTTCTTT.

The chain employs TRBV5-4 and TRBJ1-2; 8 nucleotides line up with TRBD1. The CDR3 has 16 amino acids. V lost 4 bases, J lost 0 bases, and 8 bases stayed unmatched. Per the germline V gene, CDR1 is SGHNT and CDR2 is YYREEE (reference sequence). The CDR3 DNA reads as TGTGCCAGCAGCGCGGACAGGGTTATAGCTAACTATGGCTACACCTTC. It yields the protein CASSADRVIANYGYTF.

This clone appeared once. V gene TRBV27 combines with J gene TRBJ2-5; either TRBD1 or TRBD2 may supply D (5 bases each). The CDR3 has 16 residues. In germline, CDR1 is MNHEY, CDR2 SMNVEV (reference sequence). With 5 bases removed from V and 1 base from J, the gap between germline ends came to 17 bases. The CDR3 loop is CASSPLPGGGQETQYF. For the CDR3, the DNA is TGTGCCAGCAGTCCCTTACCCGGTGGGGGCCAAGAGACCCAGTACTTC.

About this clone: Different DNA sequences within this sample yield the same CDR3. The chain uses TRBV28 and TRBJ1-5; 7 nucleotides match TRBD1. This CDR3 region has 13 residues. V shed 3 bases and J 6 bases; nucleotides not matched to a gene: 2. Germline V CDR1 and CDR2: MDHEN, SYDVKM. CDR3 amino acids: CASSLQGGQPQHF. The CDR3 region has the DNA TGTGCCAGCAGTTTGCAGGGGGGTCAGCCCCAGCATTTT.

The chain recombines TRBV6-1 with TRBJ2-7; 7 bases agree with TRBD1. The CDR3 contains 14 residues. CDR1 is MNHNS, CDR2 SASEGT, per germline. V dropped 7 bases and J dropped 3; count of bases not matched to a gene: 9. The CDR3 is CASISRGRSYEQYF. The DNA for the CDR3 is TGTGCCAGCATTAGTAGGGGGCGAAGCTACGAGCAGTACTTC.

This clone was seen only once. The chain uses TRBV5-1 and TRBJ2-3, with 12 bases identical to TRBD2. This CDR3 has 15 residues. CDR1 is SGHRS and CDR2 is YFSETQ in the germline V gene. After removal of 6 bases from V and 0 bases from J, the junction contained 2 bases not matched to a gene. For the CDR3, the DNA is TGCGCCAGCAAACTAGCGGGGGGAAGCACAGATACGCAGTATTTT. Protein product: CASKLAGGSTDTQYF.

CDR3 in amino acids: CASPGPFPYEQYF. The CDR3 bases are TGCGCCAGCCCCGGCCCGTTCCCCTACGAGCAGTACTTC. The rearrangement joins TRBV23-1 to TRBJ2-7, with no clear D. TRBV23-1 carries the ORF label, with uncertain function. The CDR3 extends over 13 amino acids. V lost 8 bases, J lost 2 bases, and 13 bases lay in between.

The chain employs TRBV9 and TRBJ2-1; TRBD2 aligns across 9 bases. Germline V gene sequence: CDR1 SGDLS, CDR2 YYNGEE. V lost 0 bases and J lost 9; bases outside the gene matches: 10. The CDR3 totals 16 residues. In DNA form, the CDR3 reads TGTGCCAGCAGCGTAGAAGGGAGCGGGGGGTTTGGTGAGCAGTTCTTC. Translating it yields CASSVEGSGGFGEQFF.

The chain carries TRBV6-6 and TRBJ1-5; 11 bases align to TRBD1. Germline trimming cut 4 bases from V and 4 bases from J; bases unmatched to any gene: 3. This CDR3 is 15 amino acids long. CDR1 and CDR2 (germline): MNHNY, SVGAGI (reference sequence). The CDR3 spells CASSFGQGANQPQHF. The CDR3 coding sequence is TGTGCCAGCAGTTTCGGACAGGGGGCGAATCAGCCCCAGCATTTT.

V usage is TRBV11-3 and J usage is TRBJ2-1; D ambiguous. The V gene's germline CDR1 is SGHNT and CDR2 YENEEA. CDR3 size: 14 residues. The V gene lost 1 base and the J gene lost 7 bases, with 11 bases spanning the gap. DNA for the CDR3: TGTGCCAGCAGCTTAGGGAGCCCCAGTAATGAGCAGTTCTTC. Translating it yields CASSLGSPSNEQFF.

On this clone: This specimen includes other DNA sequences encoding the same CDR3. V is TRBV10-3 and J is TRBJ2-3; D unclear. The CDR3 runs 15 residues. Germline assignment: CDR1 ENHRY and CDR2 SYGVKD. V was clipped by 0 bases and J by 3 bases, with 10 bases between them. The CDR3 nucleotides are TGTGCCATCAGTGAGTCGAGAGGCACGACAGATACGCAGTATTTT. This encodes CAISESRGTTDTQYF.

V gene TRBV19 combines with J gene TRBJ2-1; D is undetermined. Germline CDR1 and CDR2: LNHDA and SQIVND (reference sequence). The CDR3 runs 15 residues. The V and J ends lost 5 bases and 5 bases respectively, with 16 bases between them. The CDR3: CASSLGSSANNEQFF. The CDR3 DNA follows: TGTGCCAGTAGTCTAGGGTCCAGCGCTAACAATGAGCAGTTCTTC. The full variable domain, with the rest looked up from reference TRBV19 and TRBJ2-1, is DGGITQSPKYLFRKEGQNVTLSCEQNLNHDAMYWYRQDPGQGLRLIYYSQIVNDFQKGDIAEGYSVSREKKESFPLTVTSAQKNPTAFYLCASSLGSSANNEQFFGPGTRLTVL.

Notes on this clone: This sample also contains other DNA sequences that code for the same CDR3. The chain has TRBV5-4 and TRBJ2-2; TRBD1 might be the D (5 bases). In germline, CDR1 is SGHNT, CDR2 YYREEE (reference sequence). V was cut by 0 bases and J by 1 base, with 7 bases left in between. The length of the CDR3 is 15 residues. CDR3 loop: CASSLVGVNTGELFF. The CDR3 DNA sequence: TGTGCCAGCAGCTTGGTAGGGGTGAACACCGGGGAGCTGTTTTTT.

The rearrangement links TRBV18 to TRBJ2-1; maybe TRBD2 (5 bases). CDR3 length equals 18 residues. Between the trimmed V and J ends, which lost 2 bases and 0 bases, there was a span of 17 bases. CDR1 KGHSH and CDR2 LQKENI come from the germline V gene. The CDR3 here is CASSPSFRGLTSYNEQFF. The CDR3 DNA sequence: TGTGCCAGCTCACCATCCTTTCGCGGGTTAACCTCCTACAATGAGCAGTTCTTC.

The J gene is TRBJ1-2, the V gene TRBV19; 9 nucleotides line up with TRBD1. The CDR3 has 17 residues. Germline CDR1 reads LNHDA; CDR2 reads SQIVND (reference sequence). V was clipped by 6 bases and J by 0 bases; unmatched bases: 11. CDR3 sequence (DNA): TGTGCCAGTAGATGGGGGACCGGACAGGGGACTAACTATGGCTACACCTTC. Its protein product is CASRWGTGQGTNYGYTF.

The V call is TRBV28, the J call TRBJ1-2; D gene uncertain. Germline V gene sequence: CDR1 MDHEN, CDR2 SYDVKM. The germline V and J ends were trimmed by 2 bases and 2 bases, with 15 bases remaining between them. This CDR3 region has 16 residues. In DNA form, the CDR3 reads TGTGCCAGCAGTTTACTCTCGCGGGAGGGAAACTATGGCTACACCTTC. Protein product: CASSLLSREGNYGYTF.

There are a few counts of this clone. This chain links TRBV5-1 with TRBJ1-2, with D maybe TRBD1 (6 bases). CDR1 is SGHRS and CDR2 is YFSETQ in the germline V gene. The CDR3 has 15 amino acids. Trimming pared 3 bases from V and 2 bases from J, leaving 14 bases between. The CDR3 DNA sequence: TGCGCCAGCAGCTGGCTGGGGGCAGCCAACTATGGCTACACCTTC. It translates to CASSWLGAANYGYTF.

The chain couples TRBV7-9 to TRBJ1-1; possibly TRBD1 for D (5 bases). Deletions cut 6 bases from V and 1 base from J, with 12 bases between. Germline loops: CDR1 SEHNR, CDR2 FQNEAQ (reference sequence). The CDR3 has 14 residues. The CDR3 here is CASSSGTENTEAFF. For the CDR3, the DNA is TGTGCCAGCAGTTCCGGGACCGAGAACACTGAAGCTTTCTTT.

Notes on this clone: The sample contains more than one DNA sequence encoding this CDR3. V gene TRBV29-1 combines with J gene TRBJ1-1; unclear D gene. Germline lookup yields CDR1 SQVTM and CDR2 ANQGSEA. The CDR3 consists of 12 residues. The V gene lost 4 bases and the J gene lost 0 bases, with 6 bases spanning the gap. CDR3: CSVGDLNTEAFF. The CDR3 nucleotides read TGCAGCGTTGGAGACTTGAACACTGAAGCTTTCTTT.